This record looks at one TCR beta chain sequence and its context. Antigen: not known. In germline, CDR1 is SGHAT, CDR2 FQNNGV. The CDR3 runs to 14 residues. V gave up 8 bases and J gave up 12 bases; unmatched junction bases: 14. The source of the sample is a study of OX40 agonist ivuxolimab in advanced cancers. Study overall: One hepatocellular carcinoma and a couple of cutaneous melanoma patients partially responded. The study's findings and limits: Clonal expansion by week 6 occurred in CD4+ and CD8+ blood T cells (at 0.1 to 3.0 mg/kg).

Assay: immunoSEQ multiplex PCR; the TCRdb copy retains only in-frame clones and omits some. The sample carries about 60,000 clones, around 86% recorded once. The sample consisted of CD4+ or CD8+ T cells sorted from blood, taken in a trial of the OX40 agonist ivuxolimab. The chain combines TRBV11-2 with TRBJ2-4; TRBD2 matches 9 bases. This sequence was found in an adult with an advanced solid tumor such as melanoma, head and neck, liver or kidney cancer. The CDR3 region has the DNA TGTGCCAGCGCACCATTGGGCGGGAGGGCCGGTCAGTACTTC. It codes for CASAPLGGRAGQYF.